This T cell receptor beta chain was retrieved from a study of OX40 agonist ivuxolimab in advanced cancers. TCRdb's copy holds only in-frame clones and misses some; the assay was immunoSEQ multiplex PCR. The sample holds approximately 80,000 clones, roughly 84% seen once. V was clipped by 2 bases and J by 5 bases, with 12 bases between them. The germline CDR1 and CDR2 sequences are MDHEN and SYDVKM. The CDR3 has 14 amino acids. Specimen: CD4+ or CD8+ T cells sorted from blood, collected in a trial of the OX40 agonist ivuxolimab. This rearrangement joins TRBV28 to TRBJ2-5, with a weak D call TRBD2 (7 bases). The receptor's source is an adult with an advanced solid tumor such as melanoma, head and neck, liver or kidney cancer. The CDR3 DNA follows: TGTGCCAGCAGTTTAGTGGGGGGGCTGGAGACCCAGTACTTC. Amino acid sequence: CASSLVGGLETQYF.